This T cell receptor (beta chain) came from a study of shared clonotypes between healthy human individuals. As for this clone: Its antigen is as yet unknown.

The naive CD8 fraction comprised CD45RO-negative cells positively selected for CCR7 and excluded terminally differentiated effector memory CD45RA+ cells. The donors were adults (healthy and HIV-negative) with no recent acute infections or vaccinations. Study-wide results and limits: Collection of samples was limited to blood; tissue repertoires likely differ. Naive subsets usually exceeded memory subsets in estimated richness.

Sequencing used immunoSEQ multiplex PCR; TCRdb keeps in-frame clones, though not all of them. This table has about 680,000 clones, around 92% appearing once. V lost 3 bases and J lost 0, with 6 bases in between. The CDR3 contains 13 residues. Germline V CDR1 and CDR2: SEHNR, FQNEAQ (reference sequence). This sequence originates from a man aged 25-45 years in good health. The chain couples TRBV7-9 to TRBJ2-7; no reliable D call. Sequencing input: naive CD8+ T cells sorted from blood. The CDR3 protein is CASSFSNSYEQYF. CDR3 nucleotides: TGTGCCAGCAGCTTTAGCAACTCCTACGAGCAGTACTTC.